This entry describes one T cell receptor beta chain. The antigen is not known. Trimming removed 1 base from V and 4 bases from J, with 17 bases in between. The CDR3 spans 17 residues. Germline V CDR1 and CDR2: SGHAT, FQNNGV. Here immunoSEQ multiplex PCR was the method, and the copy in TCRdb shows in-frame clones only, minus some. The sample includes some 96,000 clones, over 75% seen only once; the top ten take around 0.16%. This sample was taken from a study of OX40 agonist ivuxolimab in advanced cancers. Turning to the study itself: The patients received ivuxolimab by intravenous route every 2 weeks at 0.01 to 10 mg/kg. Broader study findings: Some patients without response likewise showed low normalized clonal expansion. The study observed clonal expansion of CD4+ and CD8+ blood T cells by week 6 at 0.1 to 3.0 mg/kg.

Samples were taken at baseline and on day 1 of cycles 4 and 7. The genes are TRBV11-2 and TRBJ2-1; weak D call: TRBD1 (6 bases). The source is an adult with an advanced solid tumor such as melanoma, head and neck, liver or kidney cancer. This specimen consisted of CD4+ or CD8+ T cells sorted from blood, obtained in a trial of the OX40 agonist ivuxolimab. The CDR3 protein is CASSLGLYRAKYNEQFF. The CDR3 coding sequence is TGTGCCAGCAGCTTAGGGCTCTACAGGGCGAAGTACAATGAGCAGTTCTTC.